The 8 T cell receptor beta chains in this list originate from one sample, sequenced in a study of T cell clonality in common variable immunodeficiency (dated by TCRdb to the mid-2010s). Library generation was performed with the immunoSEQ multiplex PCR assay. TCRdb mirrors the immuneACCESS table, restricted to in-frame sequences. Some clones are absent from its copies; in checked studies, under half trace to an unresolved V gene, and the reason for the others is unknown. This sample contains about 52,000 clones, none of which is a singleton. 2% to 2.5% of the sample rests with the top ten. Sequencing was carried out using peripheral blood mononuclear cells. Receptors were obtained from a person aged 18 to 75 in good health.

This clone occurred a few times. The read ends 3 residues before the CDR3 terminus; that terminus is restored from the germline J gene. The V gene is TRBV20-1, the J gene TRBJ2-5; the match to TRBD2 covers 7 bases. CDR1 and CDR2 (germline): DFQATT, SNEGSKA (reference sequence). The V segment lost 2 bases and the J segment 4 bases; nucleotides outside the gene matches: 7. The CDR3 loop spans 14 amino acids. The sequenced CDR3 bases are TGCAGTGCTAGAAAGGCGGGGGAGCGAGAGACC. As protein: CSARKAGERET. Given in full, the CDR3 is CSARKAGERETQYF.

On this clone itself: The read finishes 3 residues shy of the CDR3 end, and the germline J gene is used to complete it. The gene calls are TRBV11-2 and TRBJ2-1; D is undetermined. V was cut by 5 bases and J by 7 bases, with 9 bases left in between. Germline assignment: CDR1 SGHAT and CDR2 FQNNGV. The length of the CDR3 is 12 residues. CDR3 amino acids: CASSQVRNEQFF. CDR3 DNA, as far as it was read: TGTGCCAGCAGCCAGGTTAGGAATGAG.

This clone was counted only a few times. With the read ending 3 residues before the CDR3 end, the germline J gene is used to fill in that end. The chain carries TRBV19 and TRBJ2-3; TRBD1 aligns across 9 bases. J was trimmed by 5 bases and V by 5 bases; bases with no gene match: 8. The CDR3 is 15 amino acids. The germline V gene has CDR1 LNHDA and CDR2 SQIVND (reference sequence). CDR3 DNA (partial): TGTGCCAGTAGTGGTTTGGGACAGGGTCAAGATACG. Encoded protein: CASSGLGQGQDT. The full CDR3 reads CASSGLGQGQDTQYF.

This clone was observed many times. The CDR3 DNA, read in part, is TGCGCCAGCAGCTTGGGATTGGTCACTAGCACAGATACG. This encodes CASSLGLVTSTDT. The CDR3 in full is CASSLGLVTSTDTQYF. V is TRBV5-1 and J is TRBJ2-3; unclear D gene. The CDR3 end lies 3 residues beyond the end of the read and is filled in from the germline J gene. The germline V gene encodes CDR1 SGHRS and CDR2 YFSETQ. V dropped 0 bases and J dropped 0 bases, with 11 bases sitting between them. The CDR3 is 16 amino acids.

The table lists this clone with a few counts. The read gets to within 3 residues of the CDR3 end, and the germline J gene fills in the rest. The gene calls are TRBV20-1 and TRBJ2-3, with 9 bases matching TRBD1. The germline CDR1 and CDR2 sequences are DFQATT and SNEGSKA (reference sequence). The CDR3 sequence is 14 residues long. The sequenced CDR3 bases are TGCAGTGCTAGAGATGCGACAGGGGGAGAGACG. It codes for CSARDATGGET. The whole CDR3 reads CSARDATGGETQYF.

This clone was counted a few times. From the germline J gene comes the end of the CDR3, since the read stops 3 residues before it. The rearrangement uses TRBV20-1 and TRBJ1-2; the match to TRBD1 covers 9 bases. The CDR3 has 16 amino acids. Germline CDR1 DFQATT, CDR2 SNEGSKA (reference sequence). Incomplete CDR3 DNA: TGCAGTGCTACGACGGGTATTGGACAGGGGACAGAGGAC. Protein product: CSATTGIGQGTED. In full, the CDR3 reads CSATTGIGQGTEDYTF.

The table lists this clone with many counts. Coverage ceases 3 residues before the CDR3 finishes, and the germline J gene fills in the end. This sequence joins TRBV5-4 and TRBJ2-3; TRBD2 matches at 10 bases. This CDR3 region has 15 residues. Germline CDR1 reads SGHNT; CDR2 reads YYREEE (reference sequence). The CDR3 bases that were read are TGTGCCAGCAGCTCGGCCGGGACTAGCGTCCAGACG. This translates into CASSSAGTSVQT. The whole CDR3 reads CASSSAGTSVQTQYF. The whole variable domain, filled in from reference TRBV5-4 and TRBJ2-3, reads ETGVTQSPTHLIKTRGQQVTLRCSSQSGHNTVSWYQQALGQGPQFIFQYYREEENGRGNFPPRFSGLQFPNYSSELNVNALELDDSALYLCASSSAGTSVQTQYFGPGTRLTVL.

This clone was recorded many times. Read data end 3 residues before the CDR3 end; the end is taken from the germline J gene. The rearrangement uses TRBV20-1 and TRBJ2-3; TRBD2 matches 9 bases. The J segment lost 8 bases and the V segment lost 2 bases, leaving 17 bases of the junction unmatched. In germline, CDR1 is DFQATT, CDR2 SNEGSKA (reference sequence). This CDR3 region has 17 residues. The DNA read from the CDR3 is TGCAGTGCTAGAAGGTCTCCCCGGGAGCGGGAGGCCCCTACG. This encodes CSARRSPREREAPT. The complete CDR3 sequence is CSARRSPREREAPTQYF.